Presented here are 14 T cell receptor beta chains from one specimen sequenced in a study of identical twins. One entry per CDR3 protein, called by TCRdb with MiXCR from the 5' RACE reads. Seen here are approximately 890,000 distinct CDR3 sequences, 12% observed once, and the top ten hold roughly 1.6%. This sample also appeared in a second study, on yellow fever vaccine responses in identical twins.

The sequencing sample was made of PBMCs. Receptors originate from a young woman in good health.

In its sample, this clonotype was seen a few times. CDR3 nucleotides: TGTGCCAGCAGCGACCGGGACAGGGGATTGGAAAAACTGTTTTTT. Translated: CASSDRDRGLEKLFF. The chain has TRBV7-9 and TRBJ1-4; 10 positions agree with TRBD1. V lost 5 bases and J lost 8; bases outside the gene matches: 8. Germline loops: CDR1 SEHNR, CDR2 FQNEAQ (reference sequence). This CDR3 spans 15 amino acids.

This chain uses TRBV27 with TRBJ2-1; D not resolved. Germline V gene lookup returns CDR1 MNHEY and CDR2 SMNVEV (reference sequence). The CDR3 runs 15 residues. The ends were cut back, 2 bases at V and 6 bases at J, with 14 bases in the middle. The CDR3 sequence is CASSLNWGQINEQFF. The CDR3 bases are TGTGCCAGCAGTTTAAATTGGGGTCAGATCAATGAGCAGTTCTTC.

The chain is built from TRBV12-3 or TRBV12-4 and TRBJ2-5; 13 bases fit TRBD2. V shed 8 bases, J shed 4 bases, and the junction held 4 bases outside the gene matches. This CDR3 comprises 14 residues. The CDR3 region is CASETSGRRETQYF. The CDR3 DNA reads as TGTGCCAGCGAGACTAGCGGGAGGCGAGAGACCCAGTACTTC.

There are a few counts of this clonotype. This chain connects TRBV12-3 or TRBV12-4 to TRBJ1-5; D call uncertain. This CDR3 is built from 14 residues. Trimming took off 7 bases at V and 0 bases at J, with 10 bases between the two ends. DNA for the CDR3: TGTGCCAGCACCAGAGATACTAGCAATCAGCCCCAGCATTTT. Its translation: CASTRDTSNQPQHF.

This clonotype was detected a few times. The V call is TRBV2, the J call TRBJ2-3; no firm D call. The CDR3 extends over 10 amino acids. V gave up 9 bases and J gave up 6 bases, with 7 bases separating them. Germline CDR1 reads SNHLY; CDR2 reads FYNNEI. The CDR3 reads CARETDTQYF. The DNA of the CDR3 is TGTGCCAGGGAGACGGATACGCAGTATTTT.

This chain joins TRBV10-3 and TRBJ2-3, with D maybe TRBD2 (5 bases). CDR1 is ENHRY and CDR2 is SYGVKD in the germline V gene. This CDR3 contains 13 residues. V was cut by 0 bases and J by 6 bases, with 7 bases left in between. The CDR3 DNA reads as TGTGCCATCAGTGAGTCTGGGGAGGATACGCAGTATTTT. Protein: CAISESGEDTQYF.

The sample holds a few counts of this clonotype. The chain carries TRBV29-1 and TRBJ2-5; 9 nucleotides align to TRBD1. J was trimmed by 4 bases and V by 5 bases; bases with no gene match: 5. In germline, CDR1 is SQVTM, CDR2 ANQGSEA. The CDR3 contains 13 residues. The CDR3 region is CSVKLGQGETQYF. The CDR3 DNA follows: TGCAGCGTTAAACTGGGACAGGGAGAGACCCAGTACTTC. The whole variable domain, filled in from reference TRBV29-1 and TRBJ2-5, reads SAVISQKPSRDICQRGTSLTIQCQVDSQVTMMFWYRQQPGQSLTLIATANQGSEATYESGFVIDKFPISRPNLTFSTLTVSNMSPEDSSIYLCSVKLGQGETQYFGPGTRLLVL.

This clonotype was picked up many times. The chain employs TRBV29-1 and TRBJ1-2, with D possibly TRBD1 on 5 matching bases. This CDR3 spans 14 amino acids. The germline CDR1 and CDR2 sequences are SQVTM and ANQGSEA. Trimming took 5 bases from V and 5 from J, leaving 18 bases between them. The CDR3 DNA follows: TGCAGCGTTAAGAGTCTGGACACCTATTATGGCTACACCTTC. Protein: CSVKSLDTYYGYTF. The variable domain in full, completed from reference TRBV29-1 and TRBJ1-2, reads SAVISQKPSRDICQRGTSLTIQCQVDSQVTMMFWYRQQPGQSLTLIATANQGSEATYESGFVIDKFPISRPNLTFSTLTVSNMSPEDSSIYLCSVKSLDTYYGYTFGSGTRLTVV.

This clonotype was seen a few times. The chain joins TRBV28 to TRBJ2-1; 9 nucleotides align to TRBD2. The V gene end was trimmed by 7 bases and the J gene end by 6 bases; junction bases not matched to a gene: 22. The CDR3 extends over 19 amino acids. The germline V gene encodes CDR1 MDHEN and CDR2 SYDVKM. This CDR3 reads CASTLRTTWRGGQSNEQFF. Written as DNA, the CDR3 is TGTGCCAGCACCCTTCGAACGACTTGGCGGGGGGGCCAATCCAATGAGCAGTTCTTC.

The sample holds many counts of this clonotype. V is TRBV3-1 and J is TRBJ1-2; no reliable D call. The CDR3 consists of 13 residues. CDR1 LGHDT and CDR2 YNNKEL come from the germline V gene (reference sequence). V shed 1 base and J shed 5 bases, with 8 bases lying between them. CDR3 sequence reads: CASSQGSRYGYTF. The CDR3, as DNA: TGTGCCAGCAGCCAAGGGAGCCGGTATGGCTACACCTTC.

This clonotype has more than one count but fewer than ten. The chain has TRBV15 and TRBJ2-2, with D perhaps matching TRBD2 (6 bases). The CDR3 is 17 residues long. Looked up from germline, CDR1 is LNHNV and CDR2 is YYDKDF (reference sequence). Between the trimmed V and J ends, which lost 6 bases and 0 bases, there was a span of 17 bases. The CDR3 sequence is CATSVAGRESNTGELFF. The CDR3 DNA reads TGTGCCACCAGTGTCGCAGGGCGGGAATCGAACACCGGGGAGCTGTTTTTT.

This clonotype was counted many times. The V and J genes are TRBV7-2 and TRBJ2-1, with D hard to call. Germline loops: CDR1 SGHTA, CDR2 FQGNSA. The CDR3 extends over 12 amino acids. Deletions cut 7 bases from V and 8 bases from J, with 12 bases between. CDR3 in DNA: TGTGCCAGCACCCGATCCGGGTATGAGCAGTTCTTC. Translation: CASTRSGYEQFF.

This CDR3 reads CASSLDTGAPSRDTQYF. CDR3 DNA: TGTGCCAGCAGCTTAGACACAGGGGCCCCATCTCGGGATACGCAGTATTTT. The J gene is TRBJ2-3, the V gene TRBV7-8; TRBD1 aligns across 7 bases. The CDR3 has 17 amino acids. The ends lost 1 base at V and 6 bases at J; junction bases unmatched: 13. Germline V CDR1 and CDR2: SGHVS, FQNEAQ.

In its sample, this clonotype was seen a few times. V usage is TRBV4-2 and J usage is TRBJ2-2; D is possibly TRBD1 (6 bases). The CDR3 is 19 amino acids. V lost 2 bases to trimming and J lost 0 bases, with 19 bases between them. Germline V gives CDR1 LGHNA, CDR2 YNFKEQ. CDR3 protein: CASSQLGQAIASNTGELFF. The CDR3 coding sequence is TGTGCCAGCAGCCAACTGGGACAAGCGATAGCCTCGAACACCGGGGAGCTGTTTTTT.